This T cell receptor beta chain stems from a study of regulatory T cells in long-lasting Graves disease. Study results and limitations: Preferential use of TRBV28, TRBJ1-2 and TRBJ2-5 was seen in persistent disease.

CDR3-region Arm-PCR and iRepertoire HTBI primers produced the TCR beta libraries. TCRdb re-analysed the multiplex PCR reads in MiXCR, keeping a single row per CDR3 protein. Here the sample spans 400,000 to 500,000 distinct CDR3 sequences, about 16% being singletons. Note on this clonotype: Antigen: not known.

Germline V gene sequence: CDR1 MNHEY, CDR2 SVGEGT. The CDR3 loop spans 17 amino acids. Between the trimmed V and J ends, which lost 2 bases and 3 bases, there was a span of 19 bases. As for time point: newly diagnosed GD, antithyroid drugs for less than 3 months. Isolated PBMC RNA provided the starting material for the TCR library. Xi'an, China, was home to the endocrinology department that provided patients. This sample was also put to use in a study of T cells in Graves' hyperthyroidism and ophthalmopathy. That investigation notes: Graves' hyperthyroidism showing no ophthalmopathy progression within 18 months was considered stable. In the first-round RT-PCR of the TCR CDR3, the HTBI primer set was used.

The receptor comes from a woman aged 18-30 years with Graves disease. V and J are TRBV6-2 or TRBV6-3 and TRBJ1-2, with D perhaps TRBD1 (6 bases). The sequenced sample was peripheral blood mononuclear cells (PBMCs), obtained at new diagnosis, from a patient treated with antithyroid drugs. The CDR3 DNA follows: TGTGCCAGCAGTTACGATTGGGGCAGGGGATACGACTATGGCTACACCTTC. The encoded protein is CASSYDWGRGYDYGYTF.